This TCR beta chain was found in a study of vaccination and CD4 T cells after COVID-19. The assay that was used to sequence DNA from cultured CD4+ T cells was the Oncomine TCR Beta short-read assay. In TCRdb, the PCR reads were re-called with MiXCR into one record per CDR3 protein. The table records 5,500 or so distinct CDR3 sequences, approximately 74% of them present only once. As to this clonotype: Its specificity is not known.

CDR3 size: 15 residues. V lost 5 bases and J lost 0, with 14 bases in between. Germline V gene lookup returns CDR1 SGHTA and CDR2 FQGNSA. Treatment given: roughly 10-day PBMC culture with coronavirus spike peptide pools or control peptides (ViraFEST assay). The sample taken for sequencing was CD4+ T cells from blood, cultured in vitro. This chain connects TRBV7-2 to TRBJ2-7; no firm D call. This TCR came from a human donor who had recovered from COVID-19. CDR3 residues: CASSESGRLSYEQYF. The DNA for the CDR3 is TGTGCCAGCAGCGAATCCGGTAGACTCTCCTACGAGCAGTACTTC.